The present T cell receptor beta chain was sequenced within a study of blood T cell repertoires in COVID-19. In the original workflow: Reference gene primer amplification yielded estimated nucleated cell counts. Sequencing used immunoSEQ multiplex PCR; TCRdb keeps in-frame clones, though not all of them. That table furnishes V, J and clone size, whereas the DNA furnished D and trimming. The data contain 400,000 or so clones, 80% to 90% of them seen just once; the ten biggest clones take up 1% to 1.3%. The CDR3 has 16 amino acids. V was shortened by 4 bases and J by 2 bases, with 15 bases between the two germline ends. Germline lookup yields CDR1 MNHEY and CDR2 SVGAGI. Participants spanned ages about 18 to 95 years and resided in about two dozen US areas.

The source material was PBMCs or T cells enriched from blood (not recorded which). The receptor's source is a young man who had recovered from COVID-19. The rearrangement uses TRBV6-5 and TRBJ1-5, with D unclear. This CDR3 reads CASSSPKSYGNQPQHF. CDR3 in DNA: TGTGCCAGCAGTTCCCCCAAGTCCTATGGCAATCAGCCCCAGCATTTT.